This T cell receptor beta chain was sequenced in a study of molecular identifiers for immune sequencing clone quantification. The sorting of naive CD8 T cells used the CD8+CD4-CCR7+CD45RA+ phenotype. For bulk TCR libraries, previously described methods and listed TCR primers were used. TCRdb re-called the PCR reads through MiXCR, storing one row per CDR3 protein. Seen here are approximately 59,000 distinct CDR3 sequences, less than 20% observed once, and the top ten hold around 1.5%. Germline V gene sequence: CDR1 DFQATT, CDR2 SNEGSKA (reference sequence). The CDR3 loop spans 13 amino acids. This clonotype was observed at least ten times.

The rearrangement links TRBV20-1 to TRBJ2-7; the D call may be TRBD1 or TRBD2 (6 bases each). The sequenced sample was naive CD8+ T cells from blood, with Jurkat cell RNA spiked in. Subset noted: FACS-sorted CD8+CD4-CCR7+CD45RA+ naive T cells. The TCR sequence derives from a human donor in good health. Some libraries in this study had Jurkat cell RNA spiked in. The CDR3 sequence is CSAGVARDYEQYF. CDR3 coding DNA: TGCAGCGCAGGGGTGGCGCGGGATTACGAGCAGTACTTC.